The 9 T cell receptor beta chains presented below share a single source sample, sequenced in a study of graft-versus-host responses after intestinal transplantation. Some clones are missing from TCRdb's copy, which holds only in-frame ones; the method was immunoSEQ multiplex PCR. The repertoire holds about 73,000 clones, with nearly 90% as singletons. These TCRs are of unknown antigen specificity. Source: unstimulated CD8+ T cells sorted from spleen or lymph node cells, taken before transplant. All receptors derive from a human donor who was the organ donor for an intestinal transplant.

The rearrangement uses TRBV9 and TRBJ2-2; TRBD2 aligns across 8 bases. Germline V gene lookup returns CDR1 SGDLS and CDR2 YYNGEE. Trimming at V came to 0 bases and at J to 3 bases, leaving 4 bases not matched to a gene. The CDR3 loop spans 16 amino acids. The CDR3 here is CASSVAGGPDTGELFF. CDR3 in DNA: TGTGCCAGCAGCGTAGCGGGGGGGCCTGACACCGGGGAGCTGTTTTTT.

This clone showed up just once. The chain couples TRBV7-8 to TRBJ1-5, with a possible D match to TRBD1 (5 bases). Germline V lookup: CDR1 SGHVS, CDR2 FQNEAQ. The CDR3 has 16 amino acids. Trimming pared 1 base from V and 3 bases from J, leaving 13 bases between. The CDR3 here is CASSLGSAGPNQPQHF. The CDR3 nucleotides are TGTGCCAGCAGCTTAGGGTCAGCGGGGCCCAATCAGCCCCAGCATTTT.

The J gene is TRBJ2-1, the V gene TRBV9; TRBD2 agrees at 14 bases. The CDR3 sequence is 16 residues long. Trimming removed 4 bases from V and 5 bases from J; junction bases left unmatched: 5. Germline V CDR1 and CDR2: SGDLS, YYNGEE. This CDR3 is CASSTGTSGGHNEQFF. As DNA, the CDR3 is TGTGCCAGCAGCACGGGGACTAGCGGGGGCCACAATGAGCAGTTCTTC.

The chain recombines TRBV27 with TRBJ2-5, with TRBD2 identical over 16 bases. CDR3 length equals 20 residues. V dropped 5 bases and J dropped 5; count of bases not matched to a gene: 17. CDR1 and CDR2 (germline): MNHEY, SMNVEV (reference sequence). The CDR3 is CASSPGTSGGAGVVVETQYF. CDR3 nucleotides: TGTGCCAGCAGTCCCGGGACTAGCGGGGGGGCCGGGGTGGTGGTGGAGACCCAGTACTTC.

This chain uses TRBV6-6 with TRBJ2-1; 9 bases are shared with TRBD1. The CDR3 is 15 residues long. The junction had 5 bases not matched to a gene; V was cut back by 0 bases and J by 8 bases. Germline CDR1 is MNHNY and CDR2 is SVGAGI (reference sequence). Here the CDR3 reads CASSYSGTGSDEQFF. CDR3 sequence (DNA): TGTGCCAGCAGTTACTCGGGGACAGGGAGCGATGAGCAGTTCTTC.

The chain links TRBV2 to TRBJ2-2; D remains ambiguous. The CDR3 runs 15 residues. Germline V gene lookup returns CDR1 SNHLY and CDR2 FYNNEI. Trimming left V 0 bases short and J 7 bases short, with 12 bases between. CDR3 sequence: CASSEAAYRYGELFF. The CDR3 region has the DNA TGTGCCAGCAGTGAAGCGGCATACAGATACGGGGAGCTGTTTTTT.

This sequence joins TRBV7-2 and TRBJ1-1; 8 nucleotides match TRBD1. The CDR3 is 13 residues long. The germline V gene has CDR1 SGHTA and CDR2 FQGNSA. The V and J ends lost 6 bases and 4 bases, in that order; junction bases with no gene match: 4. In DNA, the CDR3 is TGTGCCAGCAGACCTACAGGGGGCACTGAAGCTTTCTTT. As protein: CASRPTGGTEAFF.

V and J are TRBV2 and TRBJ2-3; D is possibly TRBD2 (5 bases). The CDR3 has 14 residues. Deletions cut 8 bases from V and 4 bases from J, with 16 bases between. From germline, CDR1 is SNHLY and CDR2 FYNNEI. The CDR3 reads CASRGSPKADTQYF. The CDR3 DNA sequence: TGTGCCAGCCGAGGGTCTCCGAAGGCAGATACGCAGTATTTT. The full variable domain, in which reference TRBV2 and TRBJ2-3 provide the parts outside the CDR3, is EPEVTQTPSHQVTQMGQEVILRCVPISNHLYFYWYRQILGQKVEFLVSFYNNEISEKSEIFDDQFSVERPDGSNFTLKIRSTKLEDSAMYFCASRGSPKADTQYFGPGTRLTVL.

The chain links TRBV6-1 to TRBJ2-7; 9 bases agree with TRBD2. Looked up from germline, CDR1 is MNHNS and CDR2 is SASEGT. V dropped 4 bases and J dropped 2; count of bases not matched to a gene: 3. This CDR3 has 14 residues. The CDR3 spells CASSGLAGTYEQYV. For the CDR3, the DNA is TGTGCCAGCAGTGGCCTAGCGGGGACCTACGAGCAGTACGTC.